A selection of T cell receptor beta chains follows, all from one sample in a study of response to subunit inactivated influenza vaccine. Each CDR3 protein is one row after TCRdb ran MiXCR on the RT-PCR reads. This sample has about 310,000 distinct CDR3 sequences, with just over 20% found just once. The source material was PBMCs from blood, sampled approximately 20 months after vaccination. These receptors all come from a man between 45 and 75 years old who received an inactivated influenza vaccine. The CDR3 runs from the conserved cysteine through the conserved F or W. The order of the fields is J gene, clone size, V gene, D gene, CDR3 protein, CDR3 DNA. The D gene is left open where the match is weak. Rows may omit the clone size; those that give it use once, few, many or a size class.

>TRBJ1-2|-|TRBV5-1|TRBD1
CASSLVGTGTWDYGYTF
TGCGCCAGCAGCTTGGTAGGGACAGGCACTTGGGACTATGGCTACACCTTC
>TRBJ2-5|-|TRBV20-1|TRBD2
CSARDFLAGAQETQYF
TGCAGTGCTAGAGACTTCCTAGCGGGGGCCCAAGAGACCCAGTACTTC
>TRBJ2-1|-|TRBV6-5|-
CASSNDGYNEQFF
TGTGCCAGCAGTAACGACGGCTACAATGAGCAGTTCTTC
>TRBJ2-5|few|TRBV10-3|-
CAISESPFETQYF
TGTGCCATCAGTGAGTCCCCATTCGAGACCCAGTACTTC
>TRBJ2-7|few|TRBV7-9|-
CASTKSSYEQYF
TGTGCCAGCACCAAAAGCTCCTACGAGCAGTACTTC
>TRBJ1-5|few|TRBV6-1|TRBD1
CASSSKGQSSNQPQHF
TGTGCCAGCAGCTCCAAGGGACAGAGTAGCAATCAGCCCCAGCATTTT
>TRBJ2-4|few|TRBV5-6|-
CASSPWTIAKNIQYF
TGTGCCAGCAGTCCTTGGACTATAGCCAAAAACATTCAGTACTTC
>TRBJ2-2|few|TRBV6-1|TRBD1
CASKRDRGNTGELFF
TGTGCCAGCAAAAGGGACAGGGGAAACACCGGGGAGCTGTTTTTT
>TRBJ1-1|-|TRBV2|-
CASTQEVDTEAFF
TGTGCCAGCACTCAAGAGGTGGACACTGAAGCTTTCTTT
>TRBJ1-2|few|TRBV4-3|TRBD1
CASSQTGGDYGYTF
TGCGCCAGCAGCCAGACAGGGGGCGACTATGGCTACACCTTC
>TRBJ2-3|-|TRBV12-3/TRBV12-4|-
CASTNTATDTQYF
TGTGCCAGTACAAACACAGCCACAGATACGCAGTATTTT
>TRBJ1-2|few|TRBV28|TRBD1
CASSTPTGGAFYGYTF
TGTGCCAGCAGTACTCCGACAGGGGGCGCATTCTATGGCTACACCTTC
>TRBJ1-1|few|TRBV18|-
CASSVNTNTEAFF
TGTGCCAGCTCGGTGAACACGAACACTGAAGCTTTCTTT
>TRBJ1-2|-|TRBV12-3/TRBV12-4|-
CASGTPQIRDGYTF
TGTGCCAGCGGGACCCCGCAGATCCGGGATGGCTACACCTTC
>TRBJ2-1|few|TRBV6-5|-
CASSYISAPYNEQFF
TGTGCCAGCAGTTACATTAGCGCCCCGTACAATGAGCAGTTCTTC